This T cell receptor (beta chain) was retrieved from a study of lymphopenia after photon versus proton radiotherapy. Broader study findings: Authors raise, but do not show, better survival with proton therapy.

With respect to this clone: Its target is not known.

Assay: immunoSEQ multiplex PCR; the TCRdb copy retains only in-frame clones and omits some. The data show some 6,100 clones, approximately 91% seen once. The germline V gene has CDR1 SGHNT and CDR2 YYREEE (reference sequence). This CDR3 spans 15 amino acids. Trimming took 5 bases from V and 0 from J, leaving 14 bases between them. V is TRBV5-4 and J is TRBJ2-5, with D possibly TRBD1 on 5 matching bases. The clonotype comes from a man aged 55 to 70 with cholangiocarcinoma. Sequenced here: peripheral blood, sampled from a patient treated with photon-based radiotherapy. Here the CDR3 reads CASSRATANQETQYF. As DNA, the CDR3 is TGTGCCAGCAGTCGGGCGACAGCTAACCAAGAGACCCAGTACTTC.